This T cell receptor beta chain was profiled in a study of shared clonotypes between healthy human individuals. As to this clone: Its matching antigen is unknown.

For sorted subsets, 150 to 250 ng DNA per replicate equaled about 30,000 T cell genomes. Libraries were prepared by immunoSEQ multiplex PCR; TCRdb keeps only in-frame clonotypes and omits some of them. The data hold some 2.1 million clones, with about 95% observed a single time. The V gene's germline CDR1 is SEHNR and CDR2 FQNEAQ (reference sequence). Trimming took 4 bases from V and 4 from J, leaving 19 bases between them. The CDR3 contains 17 residues. Positively selected for CCR7, the CD45RO-negative cells used as naive CD8 cells excluded terminally differentiated effector memory CD45RA+ cells. Study conclusions and caveats: What naive subsets generally showed was a larger estimated richness than memory subsets showed.

Sequenced sample: naive CD8+ T cells sorted from blood. J is TRBJ1-4 and V is TRBV7-9, with TRBD1 as a possible D gene (5 bases). The sequence was collected from a man younger than 35 in good health. The CDR3 DNA reads as TGTGCCAGCAGCTCTAATTCGGTGGGACCTCTTAATGAAAAACTGTTTTTT. It specifies CASSSNSVGPLNEKLFF. The whole variable domain, remainder taken from reference TRBV7-9 and TRBJ1-4, is DTGVSQNPRHKITKRGQNVTFRCDPISEHNRLYWYRQTLGQGPEFLTYFQNEAQLEKSRLLSDRFSAERPKGSFSTLEIQRTEQGDSAMYLCASSSNSVGPLNEKLFFGSGTQLSVL.